These 8 T cell receptor beta chains share one sample of origin, sequenced in a study of T cells after yellow fever vaccination. One entry per CDR3 protein, called by TCRdb with MiXCR from the 5' RACE reads. This sample has about 50,000 distinct CDR3 sequences, with approximately 7% found just once. Sample: CD8+ T cells sorted from PBMCs, taken about 2 weeks after the first yellow fever vaccination. The receptors were gathered from a young man who received the YFV17D yellow fever vaccine.

The table lists this clonotype with many counts. The V and J genes are TRBV4-1 and TRBJ2-3, with 12 bases that match TRBD2. The germline V gene encodes CDR1 MGHRA and CDR2 YSYEKL. The CDR3 consists of 16 residues. V lost 2 bases, J lost 5 bases, and 5 bases stayed unmatched. The CDR3, as DNA: TGCGCCAGCAGCCAACTAGCGGGGGGGCCCAGAGATACGCAGTATTTT. Its protein product is CASSQLAGGPRDTQYF.

This clonotype came up many times. This chain links TRBV10-3 with TRBJ1-1; the D gene is possibly TRBD1 (5 bases). This CDR3 region has 13 residues. The V end lost 4 bases, the J end lost 1 base, and 7 bases lay between the germline ends. CDR1 is ENHRY and CDR2 is SYGVKD in the germline V gene. CDR3 sequence (DNA): TGTGCCATCAGTGGGGGCCCGAACACTGAAGCTTTCTTT. This gives the protein CAISGGPNTEAFF.

This clonotype was observed many times. The chain combines TRBV20-1 with TRBJ2-2; TRBD2 matches 14 bases. CDR3 length equals 19 residues. Germline lookup yields CDR1 DFQATT and CDR2 SNEGSKA (reference sequence). Trimming removed 0 bases from V and 0 bases from J; junction bases left unmatched: 6. Written as DNA, the CDR3 is TGCAGTGCTAGAGATTGGACTAGCGGGGGGACAACGAACACCGGGGAGCTGTTTTTT. Protein sequence: CSARDWTSGGTTNTGELFF.

Sample share makes this clonotype medium-sized. This rearrangement joins TRBV15 to TRBJ2-1, with D perhaps assigned TRBD1 or TRBD2 (5 bases each). Per the germline V gene, CDR1 is LNHNV and CDR2 is YYDKDF (reference sequence). With 5 bases removed from V and 8 bases from J, the gap between germline ends came to 16 bases. The length of the CDR3 is 14 residues. CDR3 sequence (DNA): TGTGCCACCAGCGGGGCCACTGGGGGATATGAGCAGTTCTTC. It encodes CATSGATGGYEQFF.

V gene TRBV7-6 combines with J gene TRBJ2-7, with 13 nucleotides matching TRBD2. CDR3 length: 17 amino acids. Unmatched junction bases numbered 9, after V lost 1 base and J lost 6 bases. Germline V gene lookup returns CDR1 SGHVS and CDR2 FNYEAQ. The CDR3 loop reads CASSLGLAGGSSFEQYF. CDR3 coding DNA: TGTGCCAGCAGCTTAGGACTAGCGGGGGGATCCTCGTTCGAGCAGTACTTC.

This clonotype was counted at least ten times. V usage is TRBV7-6 and J usage is TRBJ2-7; no firm D call. This CDR3 comprises 14 residues. CDR1 and CDR2 (germline): SGHVS, FNYEAQ. The V and J ends lost 2 bases and 0 bases respectively, with 8 bases between them. The CDR3 sequence: CASSLLESSYEQYF. CDR3 bases: TGTGCCAGCAGCTTATTAGAGTCCTCCTACGAGCAGTACTTC.

The table lists this clonotype with many counts. The chain joins TRBV9 to TRBJ1-5; D remains unclear. There are 14 residues in the CDR3. Looked up from germline, CDR1 is SGDLS and CDR2 is YYNGEE. V lost 0 bases, J lost 0 bases, and 4 bases lay in between. The CDR3 here is CASSVGNSNQPQHF. CDR3 nucleotide sequence: TGTGCCAGCAGCGTAGGAAATAGCAATCAGCCCCAGCATTTT.

This clonotype appeared many times. The chain joins TRBV5-6 to TRBJ2-1; 8 positions match TRBD2. The V and J ends lost 3 bases and 5 bases, in that order; junction bases with no gene match: 7. The CDR3 runs 15 residues. Germline V gene data show CDR1 as SGHDT and CDR2 as YYEEEE. CDR3 amino acids: CASSSLAAGDNEQFF. The CDR3 DNA reads as TGTGCCAGCAGCTCACTAGCGGCGGGCGACAATGAGCAGTTCTTC.